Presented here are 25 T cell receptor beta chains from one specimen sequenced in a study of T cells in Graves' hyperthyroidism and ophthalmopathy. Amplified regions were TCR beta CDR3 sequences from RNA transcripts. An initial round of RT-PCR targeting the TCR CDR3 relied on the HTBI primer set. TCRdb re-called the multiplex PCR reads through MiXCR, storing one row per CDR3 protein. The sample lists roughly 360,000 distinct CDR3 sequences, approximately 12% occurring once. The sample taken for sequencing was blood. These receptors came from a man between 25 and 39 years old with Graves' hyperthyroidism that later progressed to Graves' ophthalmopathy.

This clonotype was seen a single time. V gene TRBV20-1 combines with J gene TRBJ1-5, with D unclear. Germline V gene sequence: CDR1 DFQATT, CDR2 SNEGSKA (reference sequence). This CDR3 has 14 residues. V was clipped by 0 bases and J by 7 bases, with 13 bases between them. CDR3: CSAREGSVKQPQHF. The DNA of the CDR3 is TGCAGTGCTAGAGAGGGCAGCGTCAAACAGCCCCAGCATTTT.

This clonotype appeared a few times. The CDR3 reads CASSQDPLTGARQPQHF. Written as DNA, the CDR3 is TGTGCCAGCAGCCAAGACCCCCTGACAGGGGCACGTCAGCCCCAGCATTTT. J is TRBJ1-5 and V is TRBV3-1; 8 positions agree with TRBD1. Germline V gene data show CDR1 as LGHDT and CDR2 as YNNKEL (reference sequence). The V and J ends lost 0 bases and 6 bases, in that order; junction bases with no gene match: 10. This CDR3 region has 17 residues.

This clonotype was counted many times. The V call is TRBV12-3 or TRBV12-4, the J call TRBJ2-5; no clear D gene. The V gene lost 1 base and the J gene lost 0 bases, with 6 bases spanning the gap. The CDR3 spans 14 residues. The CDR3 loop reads CASSLGRDQETQYF. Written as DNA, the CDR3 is TGTGCCAGCAGTTTAGGCCGGGACCAAGAGACCCAGTACTTC.

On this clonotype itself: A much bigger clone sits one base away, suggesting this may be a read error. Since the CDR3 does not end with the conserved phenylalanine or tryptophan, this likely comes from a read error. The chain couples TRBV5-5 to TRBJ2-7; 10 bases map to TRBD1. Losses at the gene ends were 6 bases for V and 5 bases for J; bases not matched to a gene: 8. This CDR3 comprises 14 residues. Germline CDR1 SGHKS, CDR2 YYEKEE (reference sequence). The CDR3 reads CASKDRGRVDEQYL. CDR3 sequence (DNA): TGTGCCAGCAAAGACAGGGGGCGCGTTGACGAGCAGTACCTC.

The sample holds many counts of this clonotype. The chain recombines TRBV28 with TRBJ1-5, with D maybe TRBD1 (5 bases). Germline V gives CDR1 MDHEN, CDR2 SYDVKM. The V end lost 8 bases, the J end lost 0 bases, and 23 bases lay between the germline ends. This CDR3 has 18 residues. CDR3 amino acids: CASGGTGGMVYSNQPQHF. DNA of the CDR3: TGTGCCAGCGGCGGGACCGGGGGGATGGTCTATAGCAATCAGCCCCAGCATTTT.

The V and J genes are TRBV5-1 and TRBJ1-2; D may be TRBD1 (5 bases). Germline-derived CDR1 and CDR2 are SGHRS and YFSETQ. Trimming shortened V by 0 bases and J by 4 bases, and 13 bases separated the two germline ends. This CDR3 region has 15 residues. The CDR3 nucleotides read TGCGCCAGCAGCTTGGCCTCTACAGGACTCTATGGCTACACCTTC. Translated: CASSLASTGLYGYTF. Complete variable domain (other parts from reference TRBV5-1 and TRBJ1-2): KAGVTQTPRYLIKTRGQQVTLSCSPISGHRSVSWYQQTPGQGLQFLFEYFSETQRNKGNFPGRFSGRQFSNSRSEMNVSTLELGDSALYLCASSLASTGLYGYTFGSGTRLTVV.

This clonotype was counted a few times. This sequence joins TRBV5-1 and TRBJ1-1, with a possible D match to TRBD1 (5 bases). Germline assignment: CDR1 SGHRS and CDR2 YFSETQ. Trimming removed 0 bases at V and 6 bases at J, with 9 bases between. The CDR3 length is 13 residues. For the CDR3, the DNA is TGCGCCAGCAGCTTGGATAGGGGAGCTGAAGCTTTCTTT. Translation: CASSLDRGAEAFF.

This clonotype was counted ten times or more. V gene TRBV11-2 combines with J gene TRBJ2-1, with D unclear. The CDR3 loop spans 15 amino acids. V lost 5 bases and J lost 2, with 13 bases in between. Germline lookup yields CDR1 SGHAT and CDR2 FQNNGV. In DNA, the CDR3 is TGTGCCAGCAGCGATCCTGCCTTAGCCTACAATGAGCAGTTCTTC. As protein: CASSDPALAYNEQFF. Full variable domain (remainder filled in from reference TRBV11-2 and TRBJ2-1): EAGVAQSPRYKIIEKRQSVAFWCNPISGHATLYWYQQILGQGPKLLIQFQNNGVVDDSQLPKDRFSAERLKGVDSTLKIQPAKLEDSAVYLCASSDPALAYNEQFFGPGTRLTVL.

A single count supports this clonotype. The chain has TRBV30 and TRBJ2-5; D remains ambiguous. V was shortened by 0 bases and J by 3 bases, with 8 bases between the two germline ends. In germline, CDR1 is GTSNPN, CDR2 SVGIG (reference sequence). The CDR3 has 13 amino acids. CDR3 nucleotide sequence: TGTGCCTGGAGTGTAAACCTGAAAGAGACCCAGTACTTC. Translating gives CAWSVNLKETQYF.

The CDR3 loop is CASSPGQGAGNTIYF. CDR3 bases: TGTGCCAGCTCACCAGGACAGGGGGCTGGAAACACCATATATTTT. This chain connects TRBV18 to TRBJ1-3, with TRBD1 identical over 10 bases. Trimming at V came to 2 bases and at J to 2 bases, leaving 0 bases not matched to a gene. This CDR3 contains 15 residues. Per the germline V gene, CDR1 is KGHSH and CDR2 is LQKENI.

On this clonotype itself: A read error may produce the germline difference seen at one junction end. CDR3 in DNA: TGCAGTGCTAGAGATCGGTATGGGGACTTC. Translated, it gives CSARDRYGDF. This chain uses TRBV20-1 with TRBJ2-5; D remains unclear. CDR3 length: 10 residues. CDR1 is DFQATT, CDR2 SNEGSKA, per germline (reference sequence).

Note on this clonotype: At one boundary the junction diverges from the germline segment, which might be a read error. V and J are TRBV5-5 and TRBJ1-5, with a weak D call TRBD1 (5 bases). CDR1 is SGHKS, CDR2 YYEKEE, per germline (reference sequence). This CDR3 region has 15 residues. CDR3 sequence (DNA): TGTGTCAGCAGCTTGGACTTAGGGGTCGGTCAGCCCCAGCATTTT. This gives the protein CVSSLDLGVGQPQHF.

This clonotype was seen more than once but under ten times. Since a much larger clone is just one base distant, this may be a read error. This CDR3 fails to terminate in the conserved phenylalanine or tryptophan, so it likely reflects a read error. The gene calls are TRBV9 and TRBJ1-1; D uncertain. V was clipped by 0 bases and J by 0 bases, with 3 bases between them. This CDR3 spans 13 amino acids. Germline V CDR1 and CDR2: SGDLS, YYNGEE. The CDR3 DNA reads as TGTGCCAGCAGCGTAGAGATGAACACTGAAGCTTTCCTT. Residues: CASSVEMNTEAFL.

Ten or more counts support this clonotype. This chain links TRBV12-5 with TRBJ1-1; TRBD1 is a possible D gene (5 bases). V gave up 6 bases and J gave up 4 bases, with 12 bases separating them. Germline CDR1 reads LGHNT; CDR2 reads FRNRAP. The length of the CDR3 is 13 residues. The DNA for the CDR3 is TGTGCTAGTGGGCATAGGGACGGCACTGAAGCTTTCTTT. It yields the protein CASGHRDGTEAFF.

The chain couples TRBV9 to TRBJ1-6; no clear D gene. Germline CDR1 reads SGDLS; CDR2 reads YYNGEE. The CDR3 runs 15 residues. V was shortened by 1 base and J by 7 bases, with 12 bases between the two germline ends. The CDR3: CASSVLRGGNSPLHF. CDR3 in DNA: TGTGCCAGCAGCGTACTTCGGGGAGGGAATTCACCCCTCCACTTT.

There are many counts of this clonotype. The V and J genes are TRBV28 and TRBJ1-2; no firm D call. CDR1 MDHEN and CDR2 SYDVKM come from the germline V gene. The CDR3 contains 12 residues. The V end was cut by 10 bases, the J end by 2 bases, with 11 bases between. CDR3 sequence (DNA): TGTGCCATCTACGTCGCGAACTATGGCTACACCTTC. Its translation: CAIYVANYGYTF.

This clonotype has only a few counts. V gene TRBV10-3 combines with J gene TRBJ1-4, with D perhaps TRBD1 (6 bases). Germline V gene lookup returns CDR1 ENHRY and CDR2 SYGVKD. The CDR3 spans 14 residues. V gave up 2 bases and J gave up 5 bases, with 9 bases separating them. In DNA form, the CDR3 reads TGTGCCATCAGTGAGGACGGGACAAATGAAAAACTGTTTTTT. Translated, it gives CAISEDGTNEKLFF.

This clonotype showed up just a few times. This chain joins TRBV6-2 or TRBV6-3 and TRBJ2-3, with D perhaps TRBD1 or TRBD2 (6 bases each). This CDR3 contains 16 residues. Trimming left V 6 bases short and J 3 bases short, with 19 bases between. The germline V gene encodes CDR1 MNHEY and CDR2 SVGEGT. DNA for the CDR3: TGTGCCAGCAGCCCTCTAGGCGGGACACCTACAGATACGCAGTATTTT. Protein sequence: CASSPLGGTPTDTQYF.

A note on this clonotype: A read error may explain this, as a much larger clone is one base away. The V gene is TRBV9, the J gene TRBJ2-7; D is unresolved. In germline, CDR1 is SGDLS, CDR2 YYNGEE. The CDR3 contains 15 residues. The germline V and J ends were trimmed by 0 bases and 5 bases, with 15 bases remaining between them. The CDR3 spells CASSVGVGKSHEQYF. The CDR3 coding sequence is TGTGCCAGCAGCGTAGGAGTGGGGAAATCCCACGAGCAGTACTTC.

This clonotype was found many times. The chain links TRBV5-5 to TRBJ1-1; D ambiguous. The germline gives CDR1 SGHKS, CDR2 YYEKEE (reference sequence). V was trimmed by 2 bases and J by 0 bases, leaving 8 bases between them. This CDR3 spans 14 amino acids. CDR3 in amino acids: CASSFRFLNTEAFF. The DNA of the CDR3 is TGTGCCAGCAGCTTCAGGTTCCTGAACACTGAAGCTTTCTTT.

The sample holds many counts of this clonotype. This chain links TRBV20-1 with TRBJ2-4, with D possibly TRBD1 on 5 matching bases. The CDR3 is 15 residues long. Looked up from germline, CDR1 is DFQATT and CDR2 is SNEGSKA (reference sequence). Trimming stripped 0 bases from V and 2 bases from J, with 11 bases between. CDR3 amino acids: CSARDGAGTKNIQYF. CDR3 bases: TGCAGTGCTAGAGATGGGGCAGGAACCAAAAACATTCAGTACTTC.

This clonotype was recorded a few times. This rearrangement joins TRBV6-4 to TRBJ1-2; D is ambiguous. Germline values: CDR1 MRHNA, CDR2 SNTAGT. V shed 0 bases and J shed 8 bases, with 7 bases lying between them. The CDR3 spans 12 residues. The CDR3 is CASSDSISGYTF. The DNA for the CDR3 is TGTGCCAGCAGTGACTCAATCTCGGGCTACACCTTC.

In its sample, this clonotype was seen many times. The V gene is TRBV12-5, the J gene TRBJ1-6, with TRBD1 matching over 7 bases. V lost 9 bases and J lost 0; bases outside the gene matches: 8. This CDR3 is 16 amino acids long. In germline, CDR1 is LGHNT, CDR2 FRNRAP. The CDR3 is CASTNNRGSYNSPLHF. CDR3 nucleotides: TGTGCTAGCACCAATAACAGGGGCTCCTATAATTCACCCCTCCACTTT. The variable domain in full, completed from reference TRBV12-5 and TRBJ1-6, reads DARVTQTPRHKVTEMGQEVTMRCQPILGHNTVFWYRQTMMQGLELLAYFRNRAPLDDSGMPKDRFSAEMPDATLATLKIQPSEPRDSAVYFCASTNNRGSYNSPLHFGNGTRLTVT.

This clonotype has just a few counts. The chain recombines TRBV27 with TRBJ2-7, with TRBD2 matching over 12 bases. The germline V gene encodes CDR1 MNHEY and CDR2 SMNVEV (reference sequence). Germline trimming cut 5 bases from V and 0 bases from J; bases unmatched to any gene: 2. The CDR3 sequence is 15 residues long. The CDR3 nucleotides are TGTGCCAGCAGTGAACTAGCGGGGGGCTCCTACGAGCAGTACTTC. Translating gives CASSELAGGSYEQYF.

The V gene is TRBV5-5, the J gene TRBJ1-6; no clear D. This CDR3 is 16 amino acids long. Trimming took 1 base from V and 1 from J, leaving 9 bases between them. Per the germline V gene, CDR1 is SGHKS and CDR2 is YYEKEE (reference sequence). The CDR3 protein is CASSLWSQSYNSPLHF. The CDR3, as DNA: TGTGCCAGCAGCTTGTGGTCACAATCCTATAATTCACCCCTCCACTTT.